This T cell receptor (beta chain) was observed in a study of stem cell transplantation in POMP-related autoinflammatory disease. Study in general: After transplant, neutrophils and platelets showed 100% graft donor chimerism through one year. Study-wide points: In patients with PRAID, every analyzed T-cell subset tended to show lower diversity and higher clonality.

Notes on this clone: Antigen: not known.

Sequencing used immunoSEQ multiplex PCR; TCRdb keeps in-frame clones, though not all of them. The sample carries 68,000 or so clones, roughly 93% recorded once. PRAID featured immunodeficiency plus autoinflammation. This CDR3 is built from 15 residues. V lost 2 bases and J lost 0, with 11 bases in between. Per the germline V gene, CDR1 is SGHRS and CDR2 is YFSETQ. Sequenced material: CD4+ T cells from PBMCs, taken after stem cell transplantation. The V call is TRBV5-1, the J call TRBJ2-5; D possibly corresponds to TRBD2 (5 bases). The clonotype was recovered from a human patient with POMP-related autoinflammation and immune dysregulation (PRAID). Some of the T cells may derive from the graft donor. This CDR3 is CASSFGRGYQETQYF. The CDR3 DNA follows: TGCGCCAGCAGCTTCGGACGGGGATACCAAGAGACCCAGTACTTC.